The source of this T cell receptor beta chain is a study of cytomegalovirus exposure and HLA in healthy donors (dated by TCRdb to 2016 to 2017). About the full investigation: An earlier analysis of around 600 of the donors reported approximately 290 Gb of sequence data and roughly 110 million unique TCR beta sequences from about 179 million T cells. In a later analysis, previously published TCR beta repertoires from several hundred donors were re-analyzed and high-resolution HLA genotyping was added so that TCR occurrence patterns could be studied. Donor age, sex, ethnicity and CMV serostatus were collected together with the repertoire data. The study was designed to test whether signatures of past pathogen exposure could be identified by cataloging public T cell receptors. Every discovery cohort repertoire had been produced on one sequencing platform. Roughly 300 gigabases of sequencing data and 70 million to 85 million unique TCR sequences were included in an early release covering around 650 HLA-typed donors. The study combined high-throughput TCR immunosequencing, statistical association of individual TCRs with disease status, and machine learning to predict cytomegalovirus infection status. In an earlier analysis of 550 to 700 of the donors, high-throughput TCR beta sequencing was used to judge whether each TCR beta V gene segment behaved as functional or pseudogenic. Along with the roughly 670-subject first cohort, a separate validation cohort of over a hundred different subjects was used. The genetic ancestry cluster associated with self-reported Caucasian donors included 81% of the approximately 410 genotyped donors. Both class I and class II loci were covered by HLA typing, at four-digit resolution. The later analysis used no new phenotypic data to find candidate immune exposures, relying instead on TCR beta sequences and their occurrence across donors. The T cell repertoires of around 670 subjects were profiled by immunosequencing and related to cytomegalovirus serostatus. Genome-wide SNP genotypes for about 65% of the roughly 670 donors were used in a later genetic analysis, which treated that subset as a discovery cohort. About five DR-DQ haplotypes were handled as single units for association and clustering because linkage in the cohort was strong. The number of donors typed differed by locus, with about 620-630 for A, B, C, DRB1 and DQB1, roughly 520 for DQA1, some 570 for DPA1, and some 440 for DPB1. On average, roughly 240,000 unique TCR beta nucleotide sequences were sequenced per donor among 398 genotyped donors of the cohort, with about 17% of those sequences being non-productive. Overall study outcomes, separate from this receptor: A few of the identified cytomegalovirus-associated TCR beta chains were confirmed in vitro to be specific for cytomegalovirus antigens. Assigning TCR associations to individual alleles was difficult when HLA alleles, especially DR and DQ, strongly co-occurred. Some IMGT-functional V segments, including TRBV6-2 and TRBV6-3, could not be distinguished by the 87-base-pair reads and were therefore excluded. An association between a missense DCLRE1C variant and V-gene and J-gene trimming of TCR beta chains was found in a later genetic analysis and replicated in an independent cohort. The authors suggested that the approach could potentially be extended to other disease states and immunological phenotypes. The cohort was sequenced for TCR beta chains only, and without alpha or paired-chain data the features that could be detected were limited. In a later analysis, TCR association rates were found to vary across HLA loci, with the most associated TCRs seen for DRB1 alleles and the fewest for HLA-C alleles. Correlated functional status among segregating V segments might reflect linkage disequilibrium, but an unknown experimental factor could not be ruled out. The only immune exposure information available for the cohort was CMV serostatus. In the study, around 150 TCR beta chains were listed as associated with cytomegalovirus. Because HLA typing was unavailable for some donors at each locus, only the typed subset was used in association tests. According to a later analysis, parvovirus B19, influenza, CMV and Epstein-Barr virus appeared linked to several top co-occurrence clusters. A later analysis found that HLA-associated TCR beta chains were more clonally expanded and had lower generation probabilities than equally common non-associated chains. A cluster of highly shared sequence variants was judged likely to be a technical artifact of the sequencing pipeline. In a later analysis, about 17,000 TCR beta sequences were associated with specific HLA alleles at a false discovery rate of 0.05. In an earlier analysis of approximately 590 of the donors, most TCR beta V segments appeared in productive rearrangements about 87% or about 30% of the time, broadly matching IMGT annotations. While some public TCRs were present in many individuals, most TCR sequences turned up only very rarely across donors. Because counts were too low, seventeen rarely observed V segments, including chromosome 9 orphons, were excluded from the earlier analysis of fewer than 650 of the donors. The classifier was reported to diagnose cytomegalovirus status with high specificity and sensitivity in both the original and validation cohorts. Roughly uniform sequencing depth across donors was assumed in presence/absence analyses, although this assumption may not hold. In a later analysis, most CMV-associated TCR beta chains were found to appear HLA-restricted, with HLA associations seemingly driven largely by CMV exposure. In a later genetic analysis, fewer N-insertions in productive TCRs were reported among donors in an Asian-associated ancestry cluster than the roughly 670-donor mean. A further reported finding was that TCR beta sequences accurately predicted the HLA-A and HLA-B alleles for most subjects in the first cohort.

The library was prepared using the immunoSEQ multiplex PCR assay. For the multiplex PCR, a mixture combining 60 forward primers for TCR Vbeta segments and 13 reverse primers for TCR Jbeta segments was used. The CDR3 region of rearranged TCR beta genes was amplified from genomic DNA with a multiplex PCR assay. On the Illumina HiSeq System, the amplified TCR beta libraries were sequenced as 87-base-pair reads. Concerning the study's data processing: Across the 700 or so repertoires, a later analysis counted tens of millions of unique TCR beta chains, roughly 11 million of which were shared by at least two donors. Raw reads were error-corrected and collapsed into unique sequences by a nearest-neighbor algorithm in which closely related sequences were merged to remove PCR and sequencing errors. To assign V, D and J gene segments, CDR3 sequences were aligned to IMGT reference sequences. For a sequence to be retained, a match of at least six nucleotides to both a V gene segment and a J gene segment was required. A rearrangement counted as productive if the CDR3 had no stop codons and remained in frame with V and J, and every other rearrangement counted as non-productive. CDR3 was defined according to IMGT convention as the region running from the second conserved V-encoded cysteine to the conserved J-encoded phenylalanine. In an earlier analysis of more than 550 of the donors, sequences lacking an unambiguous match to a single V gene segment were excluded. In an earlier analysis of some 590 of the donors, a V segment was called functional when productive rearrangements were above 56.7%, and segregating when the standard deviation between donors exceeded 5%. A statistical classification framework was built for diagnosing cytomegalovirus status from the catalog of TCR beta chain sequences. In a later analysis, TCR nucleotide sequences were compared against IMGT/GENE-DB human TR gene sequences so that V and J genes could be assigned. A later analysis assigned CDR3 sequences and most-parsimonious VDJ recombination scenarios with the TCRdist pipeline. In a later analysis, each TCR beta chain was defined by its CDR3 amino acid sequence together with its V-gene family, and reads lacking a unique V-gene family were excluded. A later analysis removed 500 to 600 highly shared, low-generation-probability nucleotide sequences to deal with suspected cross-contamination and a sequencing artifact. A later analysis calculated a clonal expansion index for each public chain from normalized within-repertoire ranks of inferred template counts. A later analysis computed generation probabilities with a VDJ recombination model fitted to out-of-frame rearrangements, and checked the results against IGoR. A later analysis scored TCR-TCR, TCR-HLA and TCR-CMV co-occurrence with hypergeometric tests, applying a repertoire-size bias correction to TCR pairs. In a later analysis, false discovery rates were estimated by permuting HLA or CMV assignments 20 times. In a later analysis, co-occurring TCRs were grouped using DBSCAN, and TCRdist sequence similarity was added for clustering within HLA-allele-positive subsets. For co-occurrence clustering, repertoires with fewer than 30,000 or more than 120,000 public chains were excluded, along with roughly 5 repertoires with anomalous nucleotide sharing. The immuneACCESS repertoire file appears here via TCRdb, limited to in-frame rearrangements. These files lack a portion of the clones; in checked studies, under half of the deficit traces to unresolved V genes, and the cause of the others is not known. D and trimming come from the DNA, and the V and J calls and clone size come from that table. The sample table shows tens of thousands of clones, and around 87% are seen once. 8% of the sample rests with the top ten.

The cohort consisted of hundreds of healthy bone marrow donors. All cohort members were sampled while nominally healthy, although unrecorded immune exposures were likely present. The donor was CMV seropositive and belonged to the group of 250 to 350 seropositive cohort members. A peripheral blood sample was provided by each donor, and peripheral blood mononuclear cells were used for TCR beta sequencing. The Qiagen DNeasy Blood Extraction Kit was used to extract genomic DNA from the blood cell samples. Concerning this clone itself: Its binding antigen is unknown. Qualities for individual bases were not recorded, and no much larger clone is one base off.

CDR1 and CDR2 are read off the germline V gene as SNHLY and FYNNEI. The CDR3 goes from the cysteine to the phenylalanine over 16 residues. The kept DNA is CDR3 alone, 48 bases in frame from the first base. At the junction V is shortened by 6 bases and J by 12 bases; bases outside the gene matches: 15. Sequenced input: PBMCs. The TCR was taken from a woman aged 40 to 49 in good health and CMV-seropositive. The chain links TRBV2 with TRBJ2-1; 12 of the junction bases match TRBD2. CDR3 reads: CASRPGGTSGLAGQFF. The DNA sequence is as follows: TGTGCCAGCAGGCCTGGCGGGACTAGCGGGTTGGCGGGGCAGTTCTTC.